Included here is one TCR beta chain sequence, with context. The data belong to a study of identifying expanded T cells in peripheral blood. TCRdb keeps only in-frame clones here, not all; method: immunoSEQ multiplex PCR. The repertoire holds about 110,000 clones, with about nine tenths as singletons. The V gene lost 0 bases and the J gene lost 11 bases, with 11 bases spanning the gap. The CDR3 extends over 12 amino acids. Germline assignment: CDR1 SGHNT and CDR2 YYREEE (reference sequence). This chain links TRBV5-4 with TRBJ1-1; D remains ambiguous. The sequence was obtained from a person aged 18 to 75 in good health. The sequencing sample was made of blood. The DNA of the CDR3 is TGTGCCAGCAGCTTGGAGGACGACAATGCTTTCTTT. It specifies CASSLEDDNAFF. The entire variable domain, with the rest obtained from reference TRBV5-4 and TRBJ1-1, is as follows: ETGVTQSPTHLIKTRGQQVTLRCSSQSGHNTVSWYQQALGQGPQFIFQYYREEENGRGNFPPRFSGLQFPNYSSELNVNALELDDSALYLCASSLEDDNAFFGQGTRLTVV.